One sample yielded the 20 T cell receptor beta chains listed below, sequenced in a study of shared clonotypes between healthy human individuals (dated by TCRdb to about 2020). The method behind the library was the immunoSEQ multiplex PCR assay. The clones in this table, taken by TCRdb from immuneACCESS, are in-frame only. Not every clone is retained; where verified, under half of the shortfall comes from an unresolved V gene, and the cause of the rest is unknown. Within this sample are roughly 2,300,000 clones, with roughly 92% of them counted one time only. The ten top clones hold around 0.4% of the sample. The sequencing input was naive CD4+ T cells from PBMCs. The sample's cell subset or site, from its label and the paper: CD45RA+ positively selected. These receptor sequences come from a man aged 18 to 29 in good health. Some clones in this sample may be carry-over from other donors' samples.

The chain links TRBV7-6 to TRBJ1-1, with D perhaps TRBD1 (5 bases). The CDR3 runs to 15 residues. Germline-derived CDR1 and CDR2 are SGHVS and FNYEAQ. With 1 base removed from V and 4 bases from J, the gap between germline ends came to 13 bases. For the CDR3, the DNA is TGTGCCAGCAGCTTAGGGGGCGTGTCGTCCACTGAAGCTTTCTTT. It specifies CASSLGGVSSTEAFF.

J is TRBJ2-5 and V is TRBV7-3; 11 bases are a match to TRBD2. Germline V gene sequence: CDR1 SGHTA, CDR2 FQGTGA. Trimming removed 5 bases from V and 7 bases from J; junction bases left unmatched: 9. CDR3 length: 15 amino acids. The CDR3, as DNA: TGTGCCAGCAGCCCTGTAGCGGGAGGGCCTGGGACCCAGTACTTC. This codes for CASSPVAGGPGTQYF.

The genes are TRBV9 and TRBJ1-2; D remains ambiguous. The CDR3 is made up of 14 amino acids. Germline lookup yields CDR1 SGDLS and CDR2 YYNGEE. V was pared by 4 bases and J by 5 bases, with 15 bases between. CDR3 sequence (DNA): TGTGCCAGCAGCTTCCCGATGGGCGGGTATGGCTACACCTTC. Protein product: CASSFPMGGYGYTF.

This chain links TRBV4-2 with TRBJ1-1; D perhaps matches TRBD1 (6 bases). The CDR3 covers 17 residues. Trimming left V 0 bases short and J 2 bases short, with 16 bases between. Germline CDR1 is LGHNA and CDR2 is YNFKEQ. As DNA, the CDR3 is TGTGCCAGCAGCCAAGAGGGCGAGGGGGTATCAAACACTGAAGCTTTCTTT. The encoded protein is CASSQEGEGVSNTEAFF.

Only one count was recorded for this clone. The chain carries TRBV5-1 and TRBJ2-7, with unresolved D. V gave up 0 bases and J gave up 3 bases, with 10 bases separating them. The CDR3 has 14 amino acids. Germline lookup yields CDR1 SGHRS and CDR2 YFSETQ. CDR3 bases: TGCGCCAGCAGCTTGGGCGCCCGACGCTACGAGCAGTACTTC. Protein sequence: CASSLGARRYEQYF.

This rearrangement joins TRBV5-4 to TRBJ1-2; D gene unclear. The CDR3 has 16 amino acids. In germline, CDR1 is SGHNT, CDR2 YYREEE (reference sequence). Trimming took 3 bases from V and 4 from J, leaving 19 bases between them. CDR3 in amino acids: CASSSTKDGPSYGYTF. The CDR3 region has the DNA TGTGCCAGCAGCTCTACGAAGGACGGGCCCAGCTATGGCTACACCTTC.

This sequence joins TRBV15 and TRBJ2-5, with D maybe TRBD1 (5 bases). In germline, CDR1 is LNHNV, CDR2 YYDKDF (reference sequence). The CDR3 is 16 amino acids. Deletions cut 3 bases from V and 5 bases from J, with 19 bases between. The CDR3 coding sequence is TGTGCCACCAGCAGCTCCCCGCCAGGGCTGGAGGAGACCCAGTACTTC. Translated, it gives CATSSSPPGLEETQYF.

This chain uses TRBV11-1 with TRBJ2-2; D call uncertain. The germline gives CDR1 SGHAT, CDR2 FQDESV (reference sequence). Trimming took 8 bases from V and 4 from J, leaving 14 bases between them. This CDR3 is built from 14 residues. CDR3 nucleotides: TGTGCCAGCGATGCTGGGATCCGCACCGGGGAGCTGTTTTTT. Its protein is CASDAGIRTGELFF.

The chain links TRBV6-5 to TRBJ2-5, with 7 bases that match TRBD2. V shed 0 bases and J 5 bases; nucleotides not matched to a gene: 3. The CDR3 sequence is 14 residues long. Germline V gives CDR1 MNHEY, CDR2 SVGAGI. CDR3 in amino acids: CASSYSIGRETQYF. Written as DNA, the CDR3 is TGTGCCAGCAGTTACTCGATCGGGAGGGAGACCCAGTACTTC.

This chain links TRBV14 with TRBJ1-1; the match to TRBD1 covers 7 bases. V lost 3 bases and J lost 5; bases outside the gene matches: 6. The CDR3 loop spans 14 amino acids. CDR1 and CDR2 from the germline V gene are SGHDN and FVKESK. This CDR3 is CASSHWRQGTEAFF. The DNA for the CDR3 is TGTGCCAGCAGCCACTGGCGACAGGGAACTGAAGCTTTCTTT.

This clone has only one observation. This chain's CDR3 is CASSPGLAGGRWPETQYF. The CDR3 coding sequence is TGTGCCAGTAGTCCCGGACTAGCGGGAGGGAGATGGCCAGAGACCCAGTACTTC. The chain employs TRBV19 and TRBJ2-5, with 15 bases aligning to TRBD2. From germline, CDR1 is LNHDA and CDR2 SQIVND (reference sequence). CDR3 size: 18 residues. Trimming cost V 5 bases and J 4 bases; bases outside gene matches: 11.

This clone was seen a single time. V usage is TRBV6-6 and J usage is TRBJ2-7; possibly TRBD1 for D (5 bases). This CDR3 has 15 amino acids. Trimming shortened V by 7 bases and J by 2 bases, and 18 bases separated the two germline ends. The germline CDR1 and CDR2 sequences are MNHNY and SVGAGI (reference sequence). CDR3 nucleotide sequence: TGTGCCAGCACCCCCAGGGTACAGCCTCCCTACGAGCAGTACTTC. Its translation: CASTPRVQPPYEQYF.

The gene calls are TRBV6-4 and TRBJ2-7; tentatively, D is TRBD1 (6 bases). With 4 bases removed from V and 2 bases from J, the gap between germline ends came to 15 bases. The germline CDR1 and CDR2 sequences are MRHNA and SNTAGT. The CDR3 has 15 residues. The CDR3 loop reads CASSVDRYLPYEQYF. The CDR3 DNA sequence: TGTGCCAGCAGTGTCGACAGGTATCTCCCCTACGAGCAGTACTTC.

The V and J genes are TRBV9 and TRBJ2-7; D unresolved. Trimming removed 0 bases from V and 9 bases from J, with 22 bases in between. CDR3 length: 16 amino acids. Looked up from germline, CDR1 is SGDLS and CDR2 is YYNGEE. The CDR3 is CASSVEGGPYPNGQYF. For the CDR3, the DNA is TGTGCCAGCAGCGTAGAGGGCGGCCCCTACCCTAACGGGCAGTACTTC.

The gene calls are TRBV5-6 and TRBJ2-1, with 8 nucleotides matching TRBD2. CDR1 and CDR2 from the germline V gene are SGHDT and YYEEEE. This CDR3 comprises 19 residues. The V segment lost 0 bases and the J segment 5 bases; nucleotides outside the gene matches: 16. CDR3 in DNA: TGTGCCAGCAGCTTGGGGGGGCGGCTAGCGGGTGCCCTGCACAATGAGCAGTTCTTC. Its protein product is CASSLGGRLAGALHNEQFF.

With regard to this clone: Other nucleotide sequences from this sample produce the same CDR3. The V call is TRBV18, the J call TRBJ2-3; D is undetermined. Looked up from germline, CDR1 is KGHSH and CDR2 is LQKENI. The CDR3 is 13 residues long. The germline V and J ends were trimmed by 1 base and 2 bases, with 4 bases remaining between them. CDR3 sequence: CASSPRDTDTQYF. CDR3 coding DNA: TGTGCCAGCTCACCACGTGACACAGATACGCAGTATTTT. The whole variable domain, remainder taken from reference TRBV18 and TRBJ2-3, is NAGVMQNPRHLVRRRGQEARLRCSPMKGHSHVYWYRQLPEEGLKFMVYLQKENIIDESGMPKERFSAEFPKEGPSILRIQQVVRGDSAAYFCASSPRDTDTQYFGPGTRLTVL.

To note about this clone: Other DNA sequences in the sample encode the same CDR3. CDR3 region: CASSQVVGQPQHF. The CDR3 coding sequence is TGCGCCAGCAGCCAAGTCGTGGGCCAGCCCCAGCATTTT. V is TRBV4-1 and J is TRBJ1-5; D gene ambiguous. The CDR3 covers 13 residues. Trimming took 1 base from V and 7 from J, leaving 8 bases between them. The germline CDR1 and CDR2 sequences are MGHRA and YSYEKL.

V gene TRBV6-1 combines with J gene TRBJ1-5; 7 bases map to TRBD1. The length of the CDR3 is 14 residues. Germline V lookup: CDR1 MNHNS, CDR2 SASEGT. J was trimmed by 1 base and V by 8 bases; bases with no gene match: 5. Written as DNA, the CDR3 is TGTGCCAGCGACAGGGATTTGAGCAATCAGCCCCAGCATTTT. Translated: CASDRDLSNQPQHF.

This chain uses TRBV28 with TRBJ2-5, with D tentatively TRBD2 (5 bases). Germline-derived CDR1 and CDR2 are MDHEN and SYDVKM. The CDR3 has 14 amino acids. V lost 5 bases to trimming and J lost 11 bases, with 21 bases between them. The CDR3 protein is CASSPSDGVAKQYF. CDR3 DNA: TGTGCCAGCAGTCCATCGGACGGGGTAGCCAAGCAGTACTTC.

V gene TRBV4-1 combines with J gene TRBJ2-5; a weak D match, TRBD2 (6 bases). Looked up from germline, CDR1 is MGHRA and CDR2 is YSYEKL. Trimming left V 2 bases short and J 5 bases short, with 18 bases between. The CDR3 runs 16 residues. The CDR3 region has the DNA TGCGCCAGCAGCCAATCGCCGATCGGGGGTTGGGAGACCCAGTACTTC. Encoded protein: CASSQSPIGGWETQYF.